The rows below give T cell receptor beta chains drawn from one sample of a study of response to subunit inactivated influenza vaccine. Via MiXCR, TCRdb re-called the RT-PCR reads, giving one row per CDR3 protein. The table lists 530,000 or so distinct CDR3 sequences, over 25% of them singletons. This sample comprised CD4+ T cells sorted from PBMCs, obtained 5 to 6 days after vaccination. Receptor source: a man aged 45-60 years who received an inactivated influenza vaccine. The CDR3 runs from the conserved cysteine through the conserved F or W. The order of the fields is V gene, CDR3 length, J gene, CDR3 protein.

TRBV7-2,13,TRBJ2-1,CASSLPELNEQFF
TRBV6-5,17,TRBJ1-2,CASSFASRGGRGYGYTF
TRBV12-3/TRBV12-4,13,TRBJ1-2,CASRQGAHHGYTF
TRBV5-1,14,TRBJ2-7,CASSLVGRSYEQYF
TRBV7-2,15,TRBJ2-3,CASSSPGRVTDTQYF
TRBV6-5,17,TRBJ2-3,CASSYSNRGGPADTQYF
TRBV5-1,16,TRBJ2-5,CASSLPSGTNQETQYF
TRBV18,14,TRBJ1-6,CASSPKAYNSPLHF
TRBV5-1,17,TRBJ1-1,CASSDRWQGNMNTEAFF
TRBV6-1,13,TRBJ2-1,CASRRQSLVEQFF
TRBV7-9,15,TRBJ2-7,CASSLRTSAPYEQYF
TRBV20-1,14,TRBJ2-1,CSATRRRENNEQFF
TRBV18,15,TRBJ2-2,CASSPLFGNTGELFF
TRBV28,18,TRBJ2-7,CASSLSGTSGSKRYEQYF
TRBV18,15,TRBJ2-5,CASSPKSEIGETQYF
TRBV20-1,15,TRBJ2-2,CSAFAGVVLGGELFF
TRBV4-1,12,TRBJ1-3,CASLGDGNTIYF
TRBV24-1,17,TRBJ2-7,CATSDFVGQQPTYEQYF
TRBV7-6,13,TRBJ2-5,CASSRRFQETQYF
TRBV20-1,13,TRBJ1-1,CSALKGAGTEAFF
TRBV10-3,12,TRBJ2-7,CAISNSGYEQYF
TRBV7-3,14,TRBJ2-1,CASSPNGFINEQFF
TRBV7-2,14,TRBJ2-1,CASSLASLAEEQFF
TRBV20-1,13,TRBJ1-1,CSARRIQGLGAFF
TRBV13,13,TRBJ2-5,CASSSAPQETQYF
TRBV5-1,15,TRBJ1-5,CASSLAGQLNQPQHF
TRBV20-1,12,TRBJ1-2,CSARDQRRGYTF
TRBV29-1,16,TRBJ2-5,CSVEDKTGGYQETQYF
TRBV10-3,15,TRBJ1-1,CAISENPTVNTEAFF
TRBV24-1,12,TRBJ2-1,CATRSTDRTPHF
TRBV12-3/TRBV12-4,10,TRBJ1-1,CASSPRTAFF
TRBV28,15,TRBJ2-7,CASSRPGQGIYEQYF
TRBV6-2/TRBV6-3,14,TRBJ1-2,CASSYSTRNYGYTF
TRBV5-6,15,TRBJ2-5,CASSPPTSGVETQYF
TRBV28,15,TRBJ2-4,CASSSTGTPRDIQYF
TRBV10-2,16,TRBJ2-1,CASSSKTGTSGGEQFF
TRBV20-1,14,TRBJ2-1,CSALRASGNNEQFF
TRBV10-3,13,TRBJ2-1,CAISDPLAREQFF
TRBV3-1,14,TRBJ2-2,CASSHFANTGELFF
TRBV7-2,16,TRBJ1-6,CASSFASSSYNSPLHF
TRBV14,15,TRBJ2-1,CASSQGTPAYNEQFF
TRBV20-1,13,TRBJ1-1,CSADDGRGAEAFF